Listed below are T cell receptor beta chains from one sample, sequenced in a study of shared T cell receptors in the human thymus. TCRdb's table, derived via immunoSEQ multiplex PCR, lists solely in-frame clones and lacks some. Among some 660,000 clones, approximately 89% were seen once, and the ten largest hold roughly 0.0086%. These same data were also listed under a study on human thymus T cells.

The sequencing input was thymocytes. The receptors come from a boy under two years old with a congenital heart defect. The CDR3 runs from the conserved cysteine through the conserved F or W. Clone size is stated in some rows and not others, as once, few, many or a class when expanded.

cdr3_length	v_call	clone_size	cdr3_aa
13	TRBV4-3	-	CASSQEKPYGYTF
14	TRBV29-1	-	CSVGTSDNFYEQYF
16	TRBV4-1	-	CASSQDPGQGARKLFF
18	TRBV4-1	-	CASSQGTGGRFYNSPLHF
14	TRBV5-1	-	CASSYGTSKLEQYF
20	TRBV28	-	CASSPRFWAGAGGPFTLEYF
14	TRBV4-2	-	CASSPSGGLDTQYF
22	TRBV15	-	CATSRVGQGVASGRAGFETQYF
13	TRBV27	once	CASSYRVLEGQYF
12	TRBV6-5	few	CASRGGSYEQYF
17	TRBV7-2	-	CASSLADRARSNYGYTF
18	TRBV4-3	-	CASSQDDGRQGENYGYTF
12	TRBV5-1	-	CASKGADTEAFF
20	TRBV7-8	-	CASSKIPARQGREENTEAFF
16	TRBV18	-	CASSQTQTAMNTEAFF
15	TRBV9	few	CASSTRDRLNSPLHF
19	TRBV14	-	CASSQGRGRLRGRDTEAFF
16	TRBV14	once	CASSQDGGMKNTEAFF